What follows describes a single T cell receptor beta chain. Its antigen specificity is not known. No much larger clonotype is one base removed from it; base qualities were not supplied. The immunoSEQ kit was used, according to the manufacturer's recommendations, to generate TCR beta libraries from genomic DNA. For library preparation, a first multiplex PCR was performed with proprietary primers, followed by a second PCR in which unique barcodes were added, and bead cleanups were performed after each round. Each sample batch included a kit-provided positive control reaction and a negative control reaction. The final libraries were assessed on an Agilent 4200 TapeStation D1000 ScreenTape, pooled by volume, and quantified by qPCR. Sequencing was performed on an Illumina NextSeq500 with a MidOutput 150-cycle cartridge, and 156 Read1 and 15 Index1 cycles were run with kit custom primers. The pooled library was loaded at 0.9 to 1 pM with a roughly 20% PhiX control spike-in. Per the source publication's procedure: Vendor-processed data were analyzed in R, with a clonotype defined as all T cells sharing the same CDR3 nucleotide sequence. In the clone abundance analyses, frequencies were normalized to the 10,000 most abundant clones in each sample. Public T cell clones, which averaged fewer than five per sample, were excluded before analysis. Tumor-enriched and baseline blood-enriched clonotypes were defined by at least a 32-fold difference in abundance between compartments. A beta-binomial differential abundance model was applied to find clonotypes that expanded or contracted between blood time points. Tumor-blood repertoire similarity was measured with the Baroni-Urbani and Buser coefficient, and group comparisons used two-tailed Wilcoxon tests in R. TCRdb mirrors the immuneACCESS table, restricted to in-frame sequences. Some clones are absent from its copies; in checked studies, under half trace to an unresolved V gene, and the reason for the others is unknown. That table supplies the V and J calls and clone size; D and trimming were determined from the DNA. This sample is represented by 130,000 to 150,000 clones; around nine tenths of them were singletons. Of the sample, 15% to 20% is held by the ten largest clones.

Sample time point, as interpreted from the label and publication: blood 4 weeks post-SBRT, at nephrectomy. Explained via the paper, the treatment or condition label denotes: 15 Gy SBRT to primary tumor, nephrectomy 4 weeks later. The samples were obtained from a clinical trial, where primary renal cell carcinomas were treated with 15 Gy stereotactic body radiation therapy and then removed by nephrectomy 4 weeks afterward. To follow tumor-enriched clonotypes, peripheral blood was collected serially from radiation-treated patients at baseline and again at 2 weeks and 4 weeks after SBRT. Every patient's renal cell carcinoma showed clear cell pathology. The QIAamp DNA Blood Mini Kit (Qiagen) was used to prepare genomic DNA for TCR sequencing. The analyses included only samples that passed all quality control checks. This sample is drawn from a study of radiation and T cells in renal cell carcinoma (TCRdb year 2020). With regard to the full study: In total, 50 to 60 samples, comprising roughly 25 tumors and some 27 peripheral blood samples, were subjected to TCR beta sequencing. The last blood draw happened 4 weeks after radiation, timed to coincide with nephrectomy. Across all 53 samples, several million unique CDR3 nucleotide sequences encoding about 2.7 million unique CDR3 amino acid sequences were identified. What the research found in general, with its limitations: Because pretreatment tumor biopsies were not available, the baseline intratumoral presence of clonotypes could not be determined. Because the trial had a single-armed design, the trial could not examine how radiation dose or scheduling affected the TCR repertoire. Dynamics of the blood repertoire were not tracked past 4 weeks after treatment. Top tumor clonotypes rose in blood from baseline to 2 weeks post-radiation, then contracted by 4 weeks, suggesting transient expansion of tumor-resident clones.

V is pared back by 8 bases and J by 5 bases, with 18 bases lying between the germline termini. CDR1 KGHSH and CDR2 LQKENI are derived from the germline V gene. The CDR3 starts with the cysteine, ends with the phenylalanine, and has 14 residues. Left in the record is the CDR3 DNA by itself, 42 bases read in frame from the first base. The sequence links TRBV18 to TRBJ1-2; a confident D gene designation cannot be given. The sample was blood, taken from a patient whose treatment included radiotherapy and nephrectomy. The receptor's source is a woman between 45 and 60 years old with renal cell carcinoma. This receptor carries the CDR3 CASIAGSQTYGYTF. In nucleotides, the sequence is TGTGCCAGCATTGCGGGGTCCCAAACTTATGGCTACACCTTC.